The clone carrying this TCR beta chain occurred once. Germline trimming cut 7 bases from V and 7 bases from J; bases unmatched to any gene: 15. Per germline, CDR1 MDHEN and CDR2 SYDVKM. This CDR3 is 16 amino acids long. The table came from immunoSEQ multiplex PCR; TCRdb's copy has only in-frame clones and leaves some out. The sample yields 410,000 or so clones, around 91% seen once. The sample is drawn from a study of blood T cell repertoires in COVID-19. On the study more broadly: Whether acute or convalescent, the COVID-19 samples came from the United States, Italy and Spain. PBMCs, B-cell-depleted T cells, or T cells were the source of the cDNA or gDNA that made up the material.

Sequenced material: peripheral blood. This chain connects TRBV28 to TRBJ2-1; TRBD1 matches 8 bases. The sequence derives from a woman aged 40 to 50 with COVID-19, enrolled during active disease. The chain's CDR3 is CASTEGAGGWKNEQFF. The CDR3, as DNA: TGTGCCAGCACGGAAGGGGCAGGGGGCTGGAAGAATGAGCAGTTCTTC. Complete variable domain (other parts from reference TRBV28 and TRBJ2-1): DVKVTQSSRYLVKRTGEKVFLECVQDMDHENMFWYRQDPGLGLRLIYFSYDVKMKEKGDIPEGYSVSREKKERFSLILESASTNQTSMYLCASTEGAGGWKNEQFFGPGTRLTVL.